This T cell receptor (beta chain) emerged from a study of blood T cell repertoires in COVID-19 (TCRdb year 2020). Background for the entire study: Samples from collaborators originated in the United States, Italy and Spain and spanned both the acute and convalescent phases of COVID-19. The prospective study material was composed of cDNA or gDNA derived from T cells, B-cell-depleted T cells, or PBMCs. Deeply sampled blood TCRbeta repertoires from subjects exposed to, actively infected with, or recovered from COVID-19 were included in the dataset. The repertoires were made available in a free public database intended to serve as a resource for research on the immune response to SARS-CoV-2. The samples were drawn from the first 160 participants of the ongoing ImmuneRACE study and from 1,254 subjects provided by 6 global collaborators. Nearly every sample came with metadata listing a de-identified subject ID, COVID-19 status, age in years and sex. Where HLA class I and class II types were available, the types were taken from metadata supplied by the sample provider, not from assay-based typing. What the research found in general, with its limitations: The amount of clinical and demographic metadata varied by source and participant and was provided uncurated.

The immunoSEQ Assay, a bias-controlled multiplex PCR, was used to amplify TCRbeta CDR3 regions from genomic DNA. The original pipeline was this. The number of nucleated cells in each sample was estimated from the amplification of reference gene primers within the assay. To quantify the absolute abundance of each unique TCRbeta CDR3 rearrangement, sequence reads were collapsed and filtered. Productive Simpson clonality was computed per sample as the square root of Simpson's diversity index over productive rearrangements. TCRdb's version of the immuneACCESS table is confined to in-frame rearrangements and falls short of the full clone set. An unresolved V gene accounts for under half of the shortfall where checked; the remainder is of unknown origin. V and J calls and clone size are copied from that table; D and trimming were computed from the DNA. The sample records tens of thousands of clones, around 80% of which are singletons. Together, the top ten hold roughly 20% of the sample.

As to this clone: Its recognized antigen is unknown. Per-base qualities were not stored, and no clone one base away is much larger.

The collaborating institutions used their own protocols to collect whole blood in K2EDTA tubes. For TCRbeta analysis, collaborators shipped samples in one of three forms: frozen whole blood, isolated PBMCs, or DNA extracted from either of those sample types. Sequencing was done on a sample of peripheral blood. This clonotype was obtained from a human donor in a cohort sampled during active COVID-19.

Here the CDR3 is given as CASSPRSIFTNYGYTF. The nucleotides read TGTGCCAGCAGCCCGCGGAGTATATTTACTAACTATGGCTACACCTTC. The V and J segments used are TRBV5-6 and TRBJ1-2; the D gene is not confidently resolved. The cysteine opens and the phenylalanine closes a CDR3 of 16 amino acids. The CDR3 DNA has 48 bases and is translated from base 1. As encoded in the germline V gene, CDR1 is SGHDT while CDR2 is YYEEEE. Trimming at the junction amounts to 4 bases on V and 0 bases on J, and the germline ends lie 16 bases apart.